Listed below are T cell receptor beta chains from one sample, sequenced in a study of T cell repertoires in cytomegalovirus infection. TCRdb reprocessed the reads with MiXCR, giving one entry per CDR3 protein. The table includes around 490,000 distinct CDR3 sequences, 26% detected once. Sequencing used PBMCs. The receptors come from a human donor in good health (CMV status not recorded). Some clones in this sample may be carry-over from other donors' samples. The CDR3 runs from the conserved cysteine through the conserved F or W. D genes are given only for firm matches. Clone size appears in some rows only: once, few, many, or a class for an expanded clone.

j_call clone_size d_call v_call cdr3_aa cdr3_nt
TRBJ1-4 few TRBD1 TRBV12-3/TRBV12-4 CASSRQGAKEKLFF TGTGCCAGCAGCCGTCAGGGGGCTAAAGAAAAACTGTTTTTT
TRBJ2-6 few TRBD1 TRBV30 CAWSARTGGSGANVLTF TGTGCCTGGAGTGCGAGGACAGGGGGCTCTGGGGCCAACGTCCTGACTTTC
TRBJ2-7 many TRBD1 TRBV7-2 CASSLNQGAFEQYF TGTGCCAGCAGCTTAAATCAGGGGGCCTTCGAGCAGTACTTC
TRBJ2-6 few NA TRBV5-4 CASRGSARGANVLTF TGTGCCAGCAGGGGGTCGGCGCGGGGGGCCAACGTCCTGACTTTC
TRBJ2-3 once TRBD2 TRBV30 CAWAGGDTQYF TGTGCCTGGGCGGGGGGAGATACGCAGTATTTT
TRBJ2-5 NA TRBD2 TRBV29-1 CSVEGPSGRVETQYF TGCAGCGTTGAAGGTCCTAGCGGGAGGGTAGAGACCCAGTACTTC
TRBJ2-2 few NA TRBV11-3 CASTLSWNTGELFF TGTGCCAGCACCCTAAGCTGGAACACCGGGGAGCTGTTTTTT
TRBJ1-2 few NA TRBV28 CASSLIGGYTF TGTGCCAGCAGTTTAATAGGAGGCTACACCTTC
TRBJ2-7 once NA TRBV6-2/TRBV6-3 CASSYSKVSYEQYF TGTGCCAGCAGTTACTCGAAGGTTTCCTACGAGCAGTACTTC
TRBJ2-2 NA TRBD2 TRBV10-3 CAIRGPLAGDTGELFF TGTGCCATCAGGGGGCCGTTAGCGGGAGACACCGGGGAGCTGTTTTTT
TRBJ2-6 NA NA TRBV19 CASTPTPAHGISGANVLTF TGTGCCAGTACCCCCACTCCGGCTCACGGAATCTCTGGGGCCAACGTCCTGACTTTC
TRBJ1-1 few TRBD1 TRBV4-2 CASSPYRGQNTEAFF TGTGCCAGCAGCCCCTACAGGGGGCAAAACACTGAAGCTTTCTTT
TRBJ1-2 many NA TRBV7-2 CASSSYTDYGYTF TGTGCCAGCAGCTCTTATACCGACTATGGCTACACCTTC
TRBJ1-3 NA NA TRBV12-3/TRBV12-4 CATATYSGNTIYF TGTGCCACCGCGACTTACTCTGGAAACACCATATATTTT
TRBJ2-1 NA TRBD2 TRBV6-5 CASSYSSQRGYNEQFF TGTGCCAGCAGTTACTCATCTCAGCGGGGCTACAATGAGCAGTTCTTC
TRBJ1-1 NA NA TRBV6-1 CASRRGLGPEAFF TGTGCCAGCCGTCGAGGTTTGGGGCCTGAAGCTTTCTTT
TRBJ2-3 few NA TRBV6-2/TRBV6-3 CASGDATQYF TGTGCCAGCGGGGATGCTACGCAGTATTTT
TRBJ2-3 few NA TRBV27 CASSSSTLTDTQYF TGTGCCAGCAGTTCGTCTACCCTCACAGATACGCAGTATTTT
TRBJ1-1 few NA TRBV19 CASTSTAGTEAFF TGTGCCAGTACCTCGACAGCCGGCACTGAAGCTTTCTTT
TRBJ1-5 many NA TRBV7-6 CASSLGAGVVTSNQPQHF TGTGCCAGCAGCTTAGGCGCTGGGGTGGTAACGAGCAATCAGCCCCAGCATTTT
TRBJ1-2 NA NA TRBV5-6 CASSLWGTIQGYTF TGTGCCAGCAGCTTGTGGGGAACCATTCAGGGCTACACCTTC
TRBJ2-5 few NA TRBV6-1 CASSDFGETQYF TGTGCCAGCAGTGATTTCGGAGAGACCCAGTACTTC
TRBJ2-7 NA TRBD2 TRBV20-1 CSASELAGAYEQYF TGCAGTGCTAGTGAGCTAGCGGGAGCCTACGAGCAGTACTTC
TRBJ2-3 NA NA TRBV6-6 CASSYSGRGTDTQYF TGTGCCAGCAGTTACTCGGGAAGGGGCACAGATACGCAGTATTTT
TRBJ2-2 many NA TRBV7-2 CASSFQPHGTAGTGELFF TGTGCCAGCAGCTTCCAACCCCACGGGACGGCGGGCACCGGGGAGCTGTTTTTT
TRBJ2-2 NA NA TRBV7-3 CASSFGQGRTGELFF TGTGCCAGCAGCTTCGGGCAGGGGCGGACCGGGGAGCTGTTTTTT
TRBJ1-1 NA NA TRBV2 CASVAGGGGKSEAFF TGTGCCAGCGTAGCAGGAGGTGGGGGTAAGAGTGAAGCTTTCTTT
TRBJ2-2 few NA TRBV5-4 CASSIDSAGTGELFF TGTGCCAGCAGCATTGACAGCGCTGGGACCGGGGAGCTGTTTTTT
TRBJ1-5 NA TRBD1 TRBV6-1 CASFEARTGLNQPQHF TGTGCCAGCTTTGAAGCCCGGACAGGACTTAATCAGCCCCAGCATTTT
TRBJ2-5 NA NA TRBV7-2 CASSLAGWDETQYF TGTGCCAGCAGCTTGGCAGGGTGGGACGAGACCCAGTACTTC
TRBJ2-1 NA NA TRBV9 CASSVRAGINERFF TGTGCCAGCAGCGTACGCGCAGGAATTAATGAGCGGTTCTTC
TRBJ1-2 NA NA TRBV11-2 CASSLDPSYGYTF TGTGCCAGCAGCTTAGATCCCAGCTATGGCTACACCTTC
TRBJ1-4 few NA TRBV6-2/TRBV6-3 CASSYPLFAVRATNEKLFF TGTGCCAGCAGTTACCCACTCTTCGCGGTGCGTGCAACTAATGAAAAACTGTTTTTT
TRBJ1-1 few NA TRBV5-1 CASSLESWNTEAFF TGCGCCAGCAGCTTGGAATCCTGGAACACTGAAGCTTTCTTT
TRBJ2-5 few NA TRBV6-2/TRBV6-3 CASSYSRVRTQETQYF TGTGCCAGCAGTTACTCGCGGGTCCGAACCCAAGAGACCCAGTACTTC
TRBJ2-7 NA TRBD1 TRBV12-3/TRBV12-4 CASSQPEGGVYEQYF TGTGCCAGCAGTCAGCCGGAAGGGGGCGTTTACGAGCAGTACTTC
TRBJ1-1 many NA TRBV12-3/TRBV12-4 CASSPPGRRLMNTEAFF TGTGCCAGCAGTCCCCCGGGACGGCGGCTAATGAACACTGAAGCTTTCTTT
TRBJ1-2 few NA TRBV4-3 CASSQDSLTAGTRGYTF TGCGCCAGCAGCCAAGATTCTCTCACAGCCGGGACCAGGGGCTACACCTTC
TRBJ2-2 many NA TRBV7-2 CASSPTGPGELFF TGTGCCAGCAGCCCCACGGGGCCCGGGGAGCTGTTTTTT
TRBJ1-5 many NA TRBV7-9 CASSLGQYSNQPQHF TGTGCCAGCAGCCTTGGACAGTATAGCAATCAGCCCCAGCATTTT
TRBJ2-7 NA TRBD2 TRBV13 CASSHSGLAGATYEQYF TGTGCCAGCAGCCATTCCGGACTAGCGGGAGCCACCTACGAGCAGTACTTC
TRBJ1-1 many NA TRBV12-3/TRBV12-4 CASRMGRGGSEAFF TGTGCCAGCAGGATGGGTCGGGGAGGGTCTGAAGCTTTCTTT
TRBJ1-3 NA NA TRBV28 CASSSTVSGNTIYF TGTGCCAGCAGTTCAACAGTATCTGGAAACACCATATATTTT
TRBJ2-7 many NA TRBV7-2 CASSLAAGFYEQYF TGTGCCAGCAGCTTAGCGGCGGGGTTTTACGAGCAGTACTTC